These 15 T cell receptor beta chains originate from one sample sequenced in a study of T-cell reconstitution after alpha-beta-depleted transplantation in children. Preparation of the TCRbeta library used unique molecular identifiers. TCRdb analysed the PCR reads with MiXCR anew, one entry per CDR3 protein. The sample carries a few hundred thousand distinct CDR3 sequences, under 20% recorded once. Sequenced material: PBMCs, mostly from graft donor cells, taken 360 days after TCRalphabeta/CD19-depleted stem cell transplant. These receptors were taken from a boy in the first two years of life who had a stem cell transplant for Wiskott-Aldrich syndrome, so the T cells may come from the graft donor.

This clonotype was counted between two and nine times. V and J are TRBV14 and TRBJ2-7; 7 nucleotides align to TRBD1. J lost 2 bases, V lost 4 bases, and 11 bases had no gene match. Germline-derived CDR1 and CDR2 are SGHDN and FVKESK. CDR3 size: 16 residues. CDR3 sequence reads: CASSLRDRRPTYEQYF. The CDR3 coding sequence is TGTGCCAGCAGCCTCCGGGACAGACGCCCTACCTACGAGCAGTACTTC. Filled out from reference TRBV14 and TRBJ2-7, the complete variable domain reads EAGVTQFPSHSVIEKGQTVTLRCDPISGHDNLYWYRRVMGKEIKFLLHFVKESKQDESGMPNNRFLAERTGGTYSTLKVQPAELEDSGVYFCASSLRDRRPTYEQYFGPGTRLTVT.

The V call is TRBV29-1, the J call TRBJ1-1; no clear D gene. Germline CDR1 SQVTM, CDR2 ANQGSEA. This CDR3 has 11 residues. The ends were cut back, 4 bases at V and 1 base at J, with 4 bases in the middle. CDR3 nucleotides: TGCAGCGTTGTCCAGAACACTGAAGCTTTCTTT. Translation: CSVVQNTEAFF.

This clonotype has a handful of counts. The J gene is TRBJ2-6, the V gene TRBV25-1; D uncertain. In germline, CDR1 is MGHDK, CDR2 SYGVNS. CDR3 length equals 14 residues. Deletions cut 11 bases from V and 1 base from J, with 12 bases between. The CDR3 is CAVSPGSGANVLTF. The CDR3 nucleotides are TGTGCCGTAAGTCCCGGGTCTGGGGCCAACGTCCTGACTTTC.

This chain joins TRBV9 and TRBJ1-1; a weak D match, TRBD1 (6 bases). The CDR3 loop spans 15 amino acids. V lost 0 bases to trimming and J lost 7 bases, with 16 bases between them. Germline lookup yields CDR1 SGDLS and CDR2 YYNGEE. CDR3 sequence reads: CASSVVRDGGGEAFF. CDR3 sequence (DNA): TGTGCCAGCAGCGTAGTAAGGGATGGGGGCGGTGAAGCTTTCTTT.

This clonotype has just a few counts. V gene TRBV5-1 combines with J gene TRBJ2-7; TRBD2 agrees at 7 bases. The junction had 4 bases not matched to a gene; V was cut back by 1 base and J by 3 bases. This CDR3 is 14 amino acids long. Germline V CDR1 and CDR2: SGHRS, YFSETQ. CDR3 bases: TGCGCCAGCAGCTTGCGGGGCGGGGGCTACGAGCAGTACTTC. Amino acid sequence: CASSLRGGGYEQYF.

In its sample, this clonotype was seen a few times. The V gene is TRBV20-1, the J gene TRBJ2-2; D gene unclear. Germline CDR1 DFQATT, CDR2 SNEGSKA (reference sequence). This CDR3 is built from 15 residues. V was clipped by 6 bases and J by 1 base, with 15 bases between them. The CDR3 sequence: CSASEWSGNTGELFF. CDR3 DNA: TGCAGTGCCTCGGAGTGGTCTGGGAACACCGGGGAGCTGTTTTTT.

This clonotype showed up just a few times. The gene calls are TRBV24-1 and TRBJ2-1; maybe TRBD2 (5 bases). This CDR3 is built from 16 residues. Germline loops: CDR1 KGHDR, CDR2 SFDVKD. V lost 7 bases and J lost 7, with 22 bases in between. The CDR3 is CATSDTPTEGRNEQFF. DNA of the CDR3: TGTGCCACCAGCGATACCCCTACAGAGGGAAGGAATGAGCAGTTCTTC.

This clonotype was counted a few times. The junction and the germline gene differ at one end; a read error may be behind it. V usage is TRBV5-1 and J usage is TRBJ1-2, with a possible D match to TRBD1 (5 bases). This CDR3 contains 14 residues. CDR1 and CDR2 from the germline V gene are SGHRS and YFSETQ. The CDR3, as DNA: TGCGCCAGCAGATTGGGGCCGACTAACTATGGCTACACCTTC. Translation: CASRLGPTNYGYTF. The whole variable domain, remainder taken from reference TRBV5-1 and TRBJ1-2, is KAGVTQTPRYLIKTRGQQVTLSCSPISGHRSVSWYQQTPGQGLQFLFEYFSETQRNKGNFPGRFSGRQFSNSRSEMNVSTLELGDSALYLCASRLGPTNYGYTFGSGTRLTVV.

The CDR3 region is CASTPRSFTDTQYF. The CDR3 DNA is TGCGCCAGCACCCCCCGCTCGTTCACAGATACGCAGTATTTT. The V gene is TRBV5-1, the J gene TRBJ2-3; D unclear. Germline assignment: CDR1 SGHRS and CDR2 YFSETQ. The CDR3 contains 14 residues. Deletions cut 6 bases from V and 2 bases from J, with 13 bases between.

This clonotype was counted a few times. The CDR3 DNA follows: TGTGCCAGCAGGCCAGGGGGGAACACCGGGGAGCTGTTTTTT. Protein sequence: CASRPGGNTGELFF. V gene TRBV7-9 combines with J gene TRBJ2-2, with 7 positions matching TRBD1. The CDR3 covers 14 residues. V gave up 6 bases and J gave up 1 base; unmatched junction bases: 2. The germline gives CDR1 SEHNR, CDR2 FQNEAQ (reference sequence).

This clonotype has just a few counts. This rearrangement joins TRBV7-9 to TRBJ1-6, with D perhaps matching TRBD1 (6 bases). Germline V lookup: CDR1 SEHNR, CDR2 FQNEAQ (reference sequence). The CDR3 contains 15 residues. V dropped 5 bases and J dropped 3 bases, with 11 bases sitting between them. CDR3 coding DNA: TGTGCCAGCAGCGCCGGGACAAACTATAATTCACCCCTCCACTTT. Protein sequence: CASSAGTNYNSPLHF.

This chain links TRBV20-1 with TRBJ2-2; weak D call: TRBD2 (5 bases). This CDR3 is 14 amino acids long. The V gene's germline CDR1 is DFQATT and CDR2 SNEGSKA (reference sequence). Deletions cut 5 bases from V and 7 bases from J, with 17 bases between. The CDR3 is CSASHRGSGGELFF. The CDR3 region has the DNA TGCAGTGCTTCCCACCGGGGATCAGGCGGGGAGCTGTTTTTT.

This clonotype was observed a few times. This chain uses TRBV2 with TRBJ2-7; D is possibly TRBD1 (5 bases). Germline V lookup: CDR1 SNHLY, CDR2 FYNNEI. The CDR3 spans 13 residues. V was cut by 7 bases and J by 6 bases, with 16 bases left in between. Here the CDR3 reads CASTLQGQGEQYF. In DNA, the CDR3 is TGTGCCAGCACGCTGCAGGGCCAAGGCGAGCAGTACTTC.

This clonotype was observed a handful of times. This chain connects TRBV10-2 to TRBJ2-3; unclear D gene. Germline V gene lookup returns CDR1 WSHSY and CDR2 SAAADI. The germline V and J ends were trimmed by 5 bases and 4 bases, with 7 bases remaining between them. This CDR3 is built from 12 residues. The CDR3, as DNA: TGCGCCAGCAGTATCGGCCCAGATACGCAGTATTTT. It yields the protein CASSIGPDTQYF.

This clonotype was picked up many times. The chain recombines TRBV29-1 with TRBJ1-1; D is unclear. Germline CDR1 and CDR2: SQVTM and ANQGSEA. The CDR3 consists of 10 residues. Trimming stripped 7 bases from V and 6 bases from J, with 9 bases between. CDR3 loop: CSARNSEAFF. In DNA form, the CDR3 reads TGCAGCGCCCGAAACTCTGAAGCTTTCTTT.